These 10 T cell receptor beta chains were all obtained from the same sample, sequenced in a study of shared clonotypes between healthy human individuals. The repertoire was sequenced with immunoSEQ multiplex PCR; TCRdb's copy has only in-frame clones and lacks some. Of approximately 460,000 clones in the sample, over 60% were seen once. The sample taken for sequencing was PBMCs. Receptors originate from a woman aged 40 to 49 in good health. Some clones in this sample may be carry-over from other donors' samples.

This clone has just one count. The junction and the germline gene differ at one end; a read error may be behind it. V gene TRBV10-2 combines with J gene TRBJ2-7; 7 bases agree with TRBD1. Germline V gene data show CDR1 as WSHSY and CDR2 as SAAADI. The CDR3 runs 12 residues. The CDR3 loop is CASSGRDSLLSF. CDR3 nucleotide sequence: TGCGCCAGCAGTGGCCGGGACAGTCTACTTTCATTC.

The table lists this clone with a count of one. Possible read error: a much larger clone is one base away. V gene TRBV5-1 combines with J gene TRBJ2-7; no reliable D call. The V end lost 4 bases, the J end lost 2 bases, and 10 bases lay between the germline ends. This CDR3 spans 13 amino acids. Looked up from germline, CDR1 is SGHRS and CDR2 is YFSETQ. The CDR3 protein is CASSKAGPYEQYF. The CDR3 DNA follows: TGCGCCAGCAGCAAGGCAGGCCCCTACGAGCAGTACTTC.

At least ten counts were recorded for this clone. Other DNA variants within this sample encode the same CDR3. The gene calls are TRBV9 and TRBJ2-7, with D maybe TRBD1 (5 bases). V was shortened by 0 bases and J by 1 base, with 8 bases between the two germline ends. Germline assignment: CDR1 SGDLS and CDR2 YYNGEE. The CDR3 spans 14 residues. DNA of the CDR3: TGTGCCAGCAGCGTAGGGGGCAGTTCCTACGAGCAGTACTTC. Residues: CASSVGGSSYEQYF. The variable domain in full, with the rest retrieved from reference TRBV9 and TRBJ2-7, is DSGVTQTPKHLITATGQRVTLRCSPRSGDLSVYWYQQSLDQGLQFLIQYYNGEERAKGNILERFSAQQFPDLHSELNLSSLELGDSALYFCASSVGGSSYEQYFGPGTRLTVT.

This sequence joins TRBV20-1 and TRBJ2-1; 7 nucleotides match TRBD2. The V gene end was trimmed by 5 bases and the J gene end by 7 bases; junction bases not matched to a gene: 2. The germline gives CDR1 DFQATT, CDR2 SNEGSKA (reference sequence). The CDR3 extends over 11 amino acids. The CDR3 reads CSALGGNEQFF. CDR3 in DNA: TGCAGTGCTCTCGGGGGGAATGAGCAGTTCTTC.

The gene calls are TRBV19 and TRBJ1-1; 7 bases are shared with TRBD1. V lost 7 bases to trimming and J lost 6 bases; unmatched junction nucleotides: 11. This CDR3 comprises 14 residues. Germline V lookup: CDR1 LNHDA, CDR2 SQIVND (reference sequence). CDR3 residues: CASKVGGEWAEAFF. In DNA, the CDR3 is TGTGCCAGTAAGGTAGGGGGCGAGTGGGCTGAAGCTTTCTTT. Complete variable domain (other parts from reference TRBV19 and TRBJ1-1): DGGITQSPKYLFRKEGQNVTLSCEQNLNHDAMYWYRQDPGQGLRLIYYSQIVNDFQKGDIAEGYSVSREKKESFPLTVTSAQKNPTAFYLCASKVGGEWAEAFFGQGTRLTVV.

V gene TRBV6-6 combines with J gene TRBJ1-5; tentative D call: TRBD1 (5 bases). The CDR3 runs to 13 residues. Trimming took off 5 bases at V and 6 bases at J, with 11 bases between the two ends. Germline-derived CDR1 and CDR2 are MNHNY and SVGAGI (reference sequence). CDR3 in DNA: TGTGCCAGCAGTCCCTGGGGGGGTCAGCCCCAGCATTTT. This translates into CASSPWGGQPQHF.

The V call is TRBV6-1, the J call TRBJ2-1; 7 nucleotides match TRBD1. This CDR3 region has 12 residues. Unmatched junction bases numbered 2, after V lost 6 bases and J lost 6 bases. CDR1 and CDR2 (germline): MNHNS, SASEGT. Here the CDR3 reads CASRTGFNEQFF. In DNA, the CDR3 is TGTGCCAGCAGGACAGGGTTCAATGAGCAGTTCTTC.

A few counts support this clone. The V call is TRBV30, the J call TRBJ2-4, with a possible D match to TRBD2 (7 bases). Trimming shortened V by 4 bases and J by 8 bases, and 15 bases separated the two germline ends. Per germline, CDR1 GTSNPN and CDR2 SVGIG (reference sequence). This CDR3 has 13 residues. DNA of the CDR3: TGTGCCTGGATCCGGATCGGGGGGCACATTCAGTACTTC. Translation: CAWIRIGGHIQYF.

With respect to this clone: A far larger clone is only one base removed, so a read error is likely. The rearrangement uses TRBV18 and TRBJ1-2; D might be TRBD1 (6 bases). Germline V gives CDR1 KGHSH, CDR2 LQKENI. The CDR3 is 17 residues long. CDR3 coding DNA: TGTGCCAGCTCACGAACAGGGCCCTCCCAGGGCTACTATGGCCACACCTTC. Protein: CASSRTGPSQGYYGHTF.

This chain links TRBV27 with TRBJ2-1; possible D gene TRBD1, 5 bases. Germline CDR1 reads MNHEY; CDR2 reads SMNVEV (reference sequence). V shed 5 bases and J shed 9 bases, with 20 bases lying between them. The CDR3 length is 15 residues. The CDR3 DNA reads TGTGCCAGCAGTCCCCGGGCTTTGGACATGGGTGAGCAGTTCTTC. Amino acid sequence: CASSPRALDMGEQFF.